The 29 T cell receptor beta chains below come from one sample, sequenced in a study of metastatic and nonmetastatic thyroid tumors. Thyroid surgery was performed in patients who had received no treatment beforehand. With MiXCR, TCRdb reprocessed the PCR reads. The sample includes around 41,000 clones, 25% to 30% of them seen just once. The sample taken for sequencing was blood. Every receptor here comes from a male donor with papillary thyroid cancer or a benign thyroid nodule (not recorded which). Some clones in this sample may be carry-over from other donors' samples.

The CDR3 here is CASSEATGQGADTQYF. CDR3 bases: TGTGCCAGCAGTGAAGCGACGGGACAGGGGGCAGATACGCAGTATTTT. J is TRBJ2-3 and V is TRBV6-1, with 11 bases matching TRBD1. From germline, CDR1 is MNHNS and CDR2 SASEGT. The CDR3 is 16 amino acids. V was pared by 0 bases and J by 4 bases, with 3 bases of the junction left unmatched.

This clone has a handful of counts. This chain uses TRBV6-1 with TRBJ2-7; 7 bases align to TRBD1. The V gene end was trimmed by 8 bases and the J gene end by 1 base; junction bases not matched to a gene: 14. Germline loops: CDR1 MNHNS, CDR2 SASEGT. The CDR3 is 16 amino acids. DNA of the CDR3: TGTGCCAGCGGGGGCACAGGGGTATATTGGTCCTACGAGCAGTACTTC. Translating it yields CASGGTGVYWSYEQYF.

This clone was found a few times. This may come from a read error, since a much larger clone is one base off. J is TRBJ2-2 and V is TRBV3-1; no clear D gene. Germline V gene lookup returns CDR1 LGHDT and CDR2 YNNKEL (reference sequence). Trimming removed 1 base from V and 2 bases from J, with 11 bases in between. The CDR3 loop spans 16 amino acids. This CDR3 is CASSQGPVGNTGELFF. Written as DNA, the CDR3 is TGTGCCAGCAGCCAAGGGCCAGTGGGAAACACCGGGGAGCTGTTTTTT.

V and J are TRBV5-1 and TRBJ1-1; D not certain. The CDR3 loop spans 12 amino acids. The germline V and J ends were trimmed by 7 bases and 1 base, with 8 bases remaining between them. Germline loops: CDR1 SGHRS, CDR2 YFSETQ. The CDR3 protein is CASAAENTEAFF. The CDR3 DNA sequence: TGCGCCAGCGCCGCGGAGAACACTGAAGCTTTCTTT.

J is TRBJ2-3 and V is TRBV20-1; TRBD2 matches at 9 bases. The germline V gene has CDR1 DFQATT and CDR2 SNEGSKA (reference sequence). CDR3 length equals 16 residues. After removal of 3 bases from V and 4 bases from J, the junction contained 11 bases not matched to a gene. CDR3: CSASPGGASGADTQYF. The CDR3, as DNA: TGCAGTGCTAGCCCAGGGGGGGCTAGCGGGGCAGATACGCAGTATTTT.

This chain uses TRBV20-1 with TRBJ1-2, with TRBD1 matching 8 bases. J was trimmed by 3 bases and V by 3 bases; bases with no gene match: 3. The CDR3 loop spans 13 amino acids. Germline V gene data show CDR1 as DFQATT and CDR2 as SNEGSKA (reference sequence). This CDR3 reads CSASPGGYYGYTF. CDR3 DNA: TGCAGTGCTAGCCCAGGGGGCTACTATGGCTACACCTTC.

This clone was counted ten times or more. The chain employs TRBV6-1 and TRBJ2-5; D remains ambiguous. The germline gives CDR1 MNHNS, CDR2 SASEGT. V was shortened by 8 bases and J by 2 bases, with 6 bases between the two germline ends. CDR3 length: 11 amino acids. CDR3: CASGQQETQYF. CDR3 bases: TGTGCCAGCGGTCAGCAAGAGACCCAGTACTTC.

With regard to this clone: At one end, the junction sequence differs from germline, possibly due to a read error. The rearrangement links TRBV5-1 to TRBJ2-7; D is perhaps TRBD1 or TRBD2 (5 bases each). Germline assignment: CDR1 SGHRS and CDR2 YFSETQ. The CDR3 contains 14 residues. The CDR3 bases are TGCGCCAGCATCTTGGGGGACGCGAACTCCGAGCAGTACTTC. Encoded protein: CASILGDANSEQYF.

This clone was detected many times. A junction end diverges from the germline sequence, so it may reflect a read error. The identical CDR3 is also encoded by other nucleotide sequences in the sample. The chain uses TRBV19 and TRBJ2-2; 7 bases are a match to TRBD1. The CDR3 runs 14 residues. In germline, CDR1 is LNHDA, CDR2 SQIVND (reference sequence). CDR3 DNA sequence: TGTGTCAGTAGAAAGGGGGCAGATACCGGGGAGCTGTTTTTT. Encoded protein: CVSRKGADTGELFF.

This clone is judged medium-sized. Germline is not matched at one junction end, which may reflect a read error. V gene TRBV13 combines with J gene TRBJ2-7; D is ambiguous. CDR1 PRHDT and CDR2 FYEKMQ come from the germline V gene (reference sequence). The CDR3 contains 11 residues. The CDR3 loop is CASSLGQGPIF. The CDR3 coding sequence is TGTGCCAGCAGCTTAGGACAAGGACCTATCTTC.

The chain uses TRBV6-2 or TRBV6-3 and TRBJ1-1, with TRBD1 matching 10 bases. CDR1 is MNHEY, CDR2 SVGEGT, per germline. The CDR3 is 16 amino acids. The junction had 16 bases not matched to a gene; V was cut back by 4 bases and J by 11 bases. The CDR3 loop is CASSSLPGQGDRIAFF. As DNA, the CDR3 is TGTGCCAGCAGTTCACTCCCCGGACAGGGGGACAGAATTGCTTTCTTT.

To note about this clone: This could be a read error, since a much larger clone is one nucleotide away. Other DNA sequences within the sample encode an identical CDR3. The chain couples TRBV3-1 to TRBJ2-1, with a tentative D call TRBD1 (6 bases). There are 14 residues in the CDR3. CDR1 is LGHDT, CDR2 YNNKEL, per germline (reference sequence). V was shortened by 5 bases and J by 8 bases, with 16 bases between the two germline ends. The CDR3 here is CASSDTTGNDEQFF. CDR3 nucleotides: TGTGCCAGCAGCGACACTACAGGGAATGATGAGCAGTTCTTC.

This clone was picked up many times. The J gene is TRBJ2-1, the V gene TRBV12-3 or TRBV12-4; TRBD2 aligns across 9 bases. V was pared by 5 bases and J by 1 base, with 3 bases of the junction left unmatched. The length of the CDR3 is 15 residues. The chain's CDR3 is CASSQTSGSYNEQFF. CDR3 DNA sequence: TGTGCCAGCAGTCAGACTAGCGGTTCCTACAATGAGCAGTTCTTC.

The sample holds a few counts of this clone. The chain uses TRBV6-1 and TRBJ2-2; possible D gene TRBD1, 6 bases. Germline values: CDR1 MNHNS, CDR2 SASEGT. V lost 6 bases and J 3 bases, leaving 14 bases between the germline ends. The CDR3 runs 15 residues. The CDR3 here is CASRQGKGDTGELFF. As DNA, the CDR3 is TGTGCCAGCAGGCAGGGAAAGGGGGACACCGGGGAGCTGTTTTTT.

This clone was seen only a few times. CDR3 nucleotides: TGTGCCTGGCGTTTGTCGGTGGAAAAACTGTTTTTT. Amino acid sequence: CAWRLSVEKLFF. The V gene is TRBV30, the J gene TRBJ1-4, with D hard to call. CDR3 size: 12 residues. Trimming cost V 5 bases and J 8 bases, with 12 bases left between them. CDR1 and CDR2 from the germline V gene are GTSNPN and SVGIG (reference sequence).

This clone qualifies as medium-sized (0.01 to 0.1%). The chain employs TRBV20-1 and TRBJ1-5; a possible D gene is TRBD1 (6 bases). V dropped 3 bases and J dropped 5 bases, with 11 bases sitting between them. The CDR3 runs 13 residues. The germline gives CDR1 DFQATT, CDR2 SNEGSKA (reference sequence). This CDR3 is CSASEGEYQPQHF. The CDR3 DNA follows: TGCAGTGCTAGTGAGGGGGAGTATCAGCCCCAGCATTTT.

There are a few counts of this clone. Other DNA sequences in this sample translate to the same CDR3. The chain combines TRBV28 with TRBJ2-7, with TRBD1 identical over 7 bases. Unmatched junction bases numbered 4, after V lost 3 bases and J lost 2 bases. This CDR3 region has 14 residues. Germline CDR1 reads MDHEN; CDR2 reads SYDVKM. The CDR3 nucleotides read TGTGCCAGCAGTTTGGTACAGGGGCCCTACGAGCAGTACTTC. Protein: CASSLVQGPYEQYF.

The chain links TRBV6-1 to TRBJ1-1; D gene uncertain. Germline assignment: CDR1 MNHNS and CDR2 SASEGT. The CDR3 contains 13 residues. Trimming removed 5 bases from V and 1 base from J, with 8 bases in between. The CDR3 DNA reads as TGTGCCAGCAGTCTTCGCTGGAACACTGAAGCTTTCTTT. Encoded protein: CASSLRWNTEAFF.

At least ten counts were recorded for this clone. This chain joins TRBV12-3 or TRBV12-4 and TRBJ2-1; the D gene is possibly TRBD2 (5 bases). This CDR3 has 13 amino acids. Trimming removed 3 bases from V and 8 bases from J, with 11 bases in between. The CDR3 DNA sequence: TGTGCCAGCAGTTTCGGGGATCGGGATGAGCAGTTCTTC. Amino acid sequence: CASSFGDRDEQFF.

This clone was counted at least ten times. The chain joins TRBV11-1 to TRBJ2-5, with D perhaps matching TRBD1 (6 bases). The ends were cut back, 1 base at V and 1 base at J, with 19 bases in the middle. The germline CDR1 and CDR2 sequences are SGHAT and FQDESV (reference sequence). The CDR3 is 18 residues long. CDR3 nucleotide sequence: TGTGCCAGCAGCTTAGAATGGTTCGGGACACGAGTCCAAGAGACCCAGTACTTC. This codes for CASSLEWFGTRVQETQYF. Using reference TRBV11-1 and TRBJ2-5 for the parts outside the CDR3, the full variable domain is EAEVAQSPRYKITEKSQAVAFWCDPISGHATLYWYRQILGQGPELLVQFQDESVVDDSQLPKDRFSAERLKGVDSTLKIQPAELGDSAMYLCASSLEWFGTRVQETQYFGPGTRLLVL.

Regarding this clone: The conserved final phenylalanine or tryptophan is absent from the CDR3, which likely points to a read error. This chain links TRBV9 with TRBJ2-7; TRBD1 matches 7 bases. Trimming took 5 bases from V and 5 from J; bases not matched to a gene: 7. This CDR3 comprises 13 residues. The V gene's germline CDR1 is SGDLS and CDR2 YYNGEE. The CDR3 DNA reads TGTGCCAGCAGAGCCACAGGGGCGAACGAGCAGTACTCC. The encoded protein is CASRATGANEQYS.

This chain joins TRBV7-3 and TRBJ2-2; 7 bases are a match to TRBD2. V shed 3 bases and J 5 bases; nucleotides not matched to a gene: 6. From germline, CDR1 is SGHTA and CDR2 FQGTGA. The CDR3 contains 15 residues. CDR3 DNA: TGTGCCAGCAGCTTTCCGGGAGGCGTAACCGGGGAGCTGTTTTTT. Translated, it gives CASSFPGGVTGELFF.

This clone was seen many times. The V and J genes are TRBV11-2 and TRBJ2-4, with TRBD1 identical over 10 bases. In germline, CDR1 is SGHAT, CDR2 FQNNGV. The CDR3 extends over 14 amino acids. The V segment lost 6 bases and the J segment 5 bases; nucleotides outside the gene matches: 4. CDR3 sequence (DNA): TGTGCCAGCAGTTCCGGGACAGGGGAAAACATTCAGTACTTC. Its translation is CASSSGTGENIQYF.

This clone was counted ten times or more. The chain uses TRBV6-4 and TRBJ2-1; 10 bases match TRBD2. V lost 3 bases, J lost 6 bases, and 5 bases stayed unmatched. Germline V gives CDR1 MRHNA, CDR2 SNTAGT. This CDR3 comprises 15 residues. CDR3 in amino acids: CASSEGSGGANEQFF. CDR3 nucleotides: TGTGCCAGCAGTGAGGGGAGCGGGGGGGCCAATGAGCAGTTCTTC.

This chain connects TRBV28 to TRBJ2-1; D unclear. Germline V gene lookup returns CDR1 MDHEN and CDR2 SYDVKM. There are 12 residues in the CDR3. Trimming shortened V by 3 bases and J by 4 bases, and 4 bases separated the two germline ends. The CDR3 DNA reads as TGTGCCAGCAGTTTGGCTTACAATGAGCAGTTCTTC. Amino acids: CASSLAYNEQFF.

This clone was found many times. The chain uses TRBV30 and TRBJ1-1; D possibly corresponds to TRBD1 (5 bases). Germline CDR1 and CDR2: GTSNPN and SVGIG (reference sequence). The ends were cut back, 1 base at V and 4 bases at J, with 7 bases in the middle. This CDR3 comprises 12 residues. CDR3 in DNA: TGTGCCTGGAGTGGGGGGGGCACTGAAGCTTTCTTT. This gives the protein CAWSGGGTEAFF.

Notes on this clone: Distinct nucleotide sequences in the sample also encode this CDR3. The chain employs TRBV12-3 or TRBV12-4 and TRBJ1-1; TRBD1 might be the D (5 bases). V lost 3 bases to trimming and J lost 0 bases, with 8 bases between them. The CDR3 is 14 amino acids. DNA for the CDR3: TGTGCCAGCAGTTTCGGGGGTATGAACACTGAAGCTTTCTTT. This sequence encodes CASSFGGMNTEAFF.

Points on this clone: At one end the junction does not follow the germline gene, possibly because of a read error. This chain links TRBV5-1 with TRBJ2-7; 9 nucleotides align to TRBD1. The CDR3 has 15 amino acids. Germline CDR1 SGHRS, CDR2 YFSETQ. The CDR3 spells CPSSWDKDRGYEQYF. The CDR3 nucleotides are TGCCCCAGCAGCTGGGATAAGGACAGGGGCTACGAGCAGTACTTC.

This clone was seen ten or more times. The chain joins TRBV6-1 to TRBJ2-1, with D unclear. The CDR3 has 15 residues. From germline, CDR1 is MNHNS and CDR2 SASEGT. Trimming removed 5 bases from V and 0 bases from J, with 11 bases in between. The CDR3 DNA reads TGTGCCAGCAGTTCCGAGAAGAGCTCCTACAATGAGCAGTTCTTC. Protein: CASSSEKSSYNEQFF.